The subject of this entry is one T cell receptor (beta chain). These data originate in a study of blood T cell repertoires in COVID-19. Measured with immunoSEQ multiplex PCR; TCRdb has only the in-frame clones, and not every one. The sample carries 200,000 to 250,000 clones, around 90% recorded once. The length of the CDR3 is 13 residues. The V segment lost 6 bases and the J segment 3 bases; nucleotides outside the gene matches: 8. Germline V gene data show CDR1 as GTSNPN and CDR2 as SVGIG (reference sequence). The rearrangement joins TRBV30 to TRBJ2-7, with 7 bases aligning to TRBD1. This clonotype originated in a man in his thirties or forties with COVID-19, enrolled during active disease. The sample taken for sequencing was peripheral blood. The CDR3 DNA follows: TGTGCCTGCCCGGGGCAGGGGGTCTACGAGCAGTACTTC. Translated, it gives CACPGQGVYEQYF.